This T cell receptor (beta chain) stems from a study of blood T cell repertoires in COVID-19. The overall study: Sites in the United States, Italy and Spain provided acute and convalescent COVID-19 samples. The cDNA or gDNA used as material had been derived from T cells, B-cell-depleted T cells, or PBMCs.

The CDR3 length is 17 residues. The germline V gene encodes CDR1 MNHEY and CDR2 SVGEGT. The J segment lost 9 bases and the V segment lost 6 bases, leaving 19 bases of the junction unmatched. Methods used by the authors: Reference gene primers were amplified, and this amplification served to estimate nucleated cell counts. Here immunoSEQ multiplex PCR was the method, and the copy in TCRdb shows in-frame clones only, minus some. From that table come the V and J calls and clone size; the DNA was used to work out D and trimming. This sample has approximately 71,000 clones, with roughly 88% found just once.

This clonotype originated in a human donor in a cohort sampled during active COVID-19. The sequencing sample was made of peripheral blood. V and J are TRBV6-2 or TRBV6-3 and TRBJ2-3; 9 positions agree with TRBD2. CDR3 nucleotide sequence: TGTGCCAGCAGCCGCTACCCTAGCGGGGCCGAAAGAGCCACGCAGTATTTT. It translates to CASSRYPSGAERATQYF.